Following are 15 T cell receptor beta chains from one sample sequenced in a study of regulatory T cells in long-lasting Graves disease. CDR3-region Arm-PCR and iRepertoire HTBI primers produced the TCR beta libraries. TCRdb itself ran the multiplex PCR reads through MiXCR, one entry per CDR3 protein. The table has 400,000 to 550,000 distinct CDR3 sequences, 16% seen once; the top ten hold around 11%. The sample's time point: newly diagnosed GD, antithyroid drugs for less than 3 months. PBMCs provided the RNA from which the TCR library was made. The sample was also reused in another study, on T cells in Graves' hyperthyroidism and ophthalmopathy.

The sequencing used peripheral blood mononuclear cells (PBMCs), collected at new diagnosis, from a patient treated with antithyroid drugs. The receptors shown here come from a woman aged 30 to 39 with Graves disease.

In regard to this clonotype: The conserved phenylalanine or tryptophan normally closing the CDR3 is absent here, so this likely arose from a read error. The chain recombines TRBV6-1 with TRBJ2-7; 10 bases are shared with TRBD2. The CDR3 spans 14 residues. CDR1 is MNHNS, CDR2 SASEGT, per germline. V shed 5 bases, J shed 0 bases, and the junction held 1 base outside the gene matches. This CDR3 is CASSLAGASYEQYL. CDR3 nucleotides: TGTGCCAGCAGTCTAGCGGGAGCCTCCTACGAGCAGTACCTC.

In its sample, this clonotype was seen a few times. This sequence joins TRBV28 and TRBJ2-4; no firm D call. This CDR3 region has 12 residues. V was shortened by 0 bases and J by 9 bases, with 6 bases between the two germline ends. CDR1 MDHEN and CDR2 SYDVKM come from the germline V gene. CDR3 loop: CASSLWDGIQYF. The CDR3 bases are TGTGCCAGCAGTTTATGGGATGGCATTCAGTACTTC.

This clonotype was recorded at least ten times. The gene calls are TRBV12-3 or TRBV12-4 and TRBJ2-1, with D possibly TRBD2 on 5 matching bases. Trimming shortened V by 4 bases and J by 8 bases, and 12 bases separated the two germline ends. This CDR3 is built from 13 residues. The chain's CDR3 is CASSSPGADEQFF. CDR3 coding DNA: TGTGCCAGCAGTTCGCCTGGAGCGGATGAGCAGTTCTTC.

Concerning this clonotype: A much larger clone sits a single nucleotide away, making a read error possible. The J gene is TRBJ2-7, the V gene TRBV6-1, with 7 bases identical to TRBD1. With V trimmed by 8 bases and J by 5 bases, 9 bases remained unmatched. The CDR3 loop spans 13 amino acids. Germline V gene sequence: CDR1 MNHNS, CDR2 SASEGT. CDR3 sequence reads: CASGTEPANEQYF. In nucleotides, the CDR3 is TGTGCCAGCGGGACAGAGCCCGCAAACGAGCAGTACTTC.

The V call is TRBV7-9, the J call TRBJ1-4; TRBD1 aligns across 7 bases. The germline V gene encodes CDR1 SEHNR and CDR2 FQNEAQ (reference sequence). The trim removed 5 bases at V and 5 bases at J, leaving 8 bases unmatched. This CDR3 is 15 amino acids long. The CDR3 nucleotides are TGTGCCAGCAGCCCCGGACAGGCGTTAAATGAAAAACTGTTTTTT. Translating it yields CASSPGQALNEKLFF.

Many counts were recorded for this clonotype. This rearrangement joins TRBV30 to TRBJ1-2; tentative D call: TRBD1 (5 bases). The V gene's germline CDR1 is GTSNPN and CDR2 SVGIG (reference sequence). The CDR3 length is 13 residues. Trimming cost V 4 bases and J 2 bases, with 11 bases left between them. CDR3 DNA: TGTGCCTGGAAGTCCGCAGGGAACTATGGCTACACCTTC. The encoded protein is CAWKSAGNYGYTF.

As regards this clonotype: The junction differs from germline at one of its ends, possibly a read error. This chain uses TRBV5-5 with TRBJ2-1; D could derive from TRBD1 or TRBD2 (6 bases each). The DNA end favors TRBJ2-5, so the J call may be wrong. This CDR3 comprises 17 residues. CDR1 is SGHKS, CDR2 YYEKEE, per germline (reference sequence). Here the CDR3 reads CASRGFGGGEVQETQYF. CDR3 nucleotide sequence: TGCGCCAGCAGGGGTTTCGGTGGAGGGGAAGTCCAAGAGACCCAGTACTTC.

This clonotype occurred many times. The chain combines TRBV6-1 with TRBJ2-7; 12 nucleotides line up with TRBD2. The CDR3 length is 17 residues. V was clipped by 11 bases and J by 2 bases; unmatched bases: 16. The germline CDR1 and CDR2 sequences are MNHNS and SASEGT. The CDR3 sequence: CASSRLAGDVGAYEQYF. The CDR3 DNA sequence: TGTGCCTCTTCCAGACTAGCGGGAGACGTGGGGGCCTACGAGCAGTACTTC.

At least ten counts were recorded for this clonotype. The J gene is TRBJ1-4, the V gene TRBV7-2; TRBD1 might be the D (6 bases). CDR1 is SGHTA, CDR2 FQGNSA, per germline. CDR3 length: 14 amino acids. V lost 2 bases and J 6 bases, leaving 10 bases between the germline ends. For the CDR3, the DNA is TGTGCCAGCAGCTTAAACAGGGCGGATGAAAAACTGTTTTTT. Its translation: CASSLNRADEKLFF.

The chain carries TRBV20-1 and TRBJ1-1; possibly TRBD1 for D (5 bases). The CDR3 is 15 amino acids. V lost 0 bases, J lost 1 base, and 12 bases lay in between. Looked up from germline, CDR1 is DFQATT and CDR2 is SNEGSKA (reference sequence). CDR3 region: CSARDFRVSNTEAFF. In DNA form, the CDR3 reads TGCAGTGCTAGAGATTTCAGGGTCTCGAACACTGAAGCTTTCTTT.

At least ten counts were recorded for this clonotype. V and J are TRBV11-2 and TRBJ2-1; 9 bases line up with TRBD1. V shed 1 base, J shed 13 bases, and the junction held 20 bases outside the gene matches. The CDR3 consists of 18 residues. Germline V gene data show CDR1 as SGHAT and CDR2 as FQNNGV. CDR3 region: CASSLASAPGQGKVHQFF. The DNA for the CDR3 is TGTGCCAGCAGCTTAGCTAGCGCCCCGGGACAGGGTAAGGTCCACCAGTTCTTC.

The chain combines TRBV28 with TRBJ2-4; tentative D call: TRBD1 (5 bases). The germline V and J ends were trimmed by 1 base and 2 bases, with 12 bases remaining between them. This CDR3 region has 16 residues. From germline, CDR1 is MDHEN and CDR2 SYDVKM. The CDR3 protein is CASSLYRSTTKNIQYF. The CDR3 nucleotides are TGTGCCAGCAGTTTATACAGGAGCACGACCAAAAACATTCAGTACTTC.

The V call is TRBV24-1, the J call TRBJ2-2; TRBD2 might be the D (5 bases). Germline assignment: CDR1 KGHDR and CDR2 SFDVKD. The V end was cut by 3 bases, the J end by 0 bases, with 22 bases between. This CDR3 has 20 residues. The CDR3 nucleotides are TGTGCCACCAGTGATAAACCGGGTGCTTTGCGGGCCTCGAACACCGGGGAGCTGTTTTTT. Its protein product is CATSDKPGALRASNTGELFF.

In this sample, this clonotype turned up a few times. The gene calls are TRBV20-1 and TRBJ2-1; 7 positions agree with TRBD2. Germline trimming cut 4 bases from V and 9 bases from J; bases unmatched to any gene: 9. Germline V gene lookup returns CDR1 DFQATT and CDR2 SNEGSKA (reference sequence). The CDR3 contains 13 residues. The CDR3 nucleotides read TGCAGTGCTACGAGGGAGGGCCCGGGTGAGCAGTTCTTC. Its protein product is CSATREGPGEQFF.

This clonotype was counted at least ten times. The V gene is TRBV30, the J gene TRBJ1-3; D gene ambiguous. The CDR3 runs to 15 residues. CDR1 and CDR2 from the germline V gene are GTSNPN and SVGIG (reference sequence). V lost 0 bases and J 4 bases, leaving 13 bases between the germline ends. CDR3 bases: TGTGCCTGGAGTGTGCCTGGAATGGCAGGAAACACCATATATTTT. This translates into CAWSVPGMAGNTIYF.